A selection of T cell receptor beta chains follows, all from one sample in a study of molecular identifiers for immune sequencing clone quantification. TCRdb itself ran the PCR reads through MiXCR, one entry per CDR3 protein. Of fewer than 45,000 distinct CDR3 sequences listed, around 18% are singletons. Source material: naive CD8+ T cells from blood, with Jurkat cell RNA spiked in. The receptors shown here come from a human donor in good health. Some libraries in this study had Jurkat cell RNA spiked in. Both conserved end residues are part of each CDR3. D genes are given only for firm matches. Part of the rows lack a size; the others show once, few, many or a class for expanded clones.

>TRBV29-1|.|.|TRBJ2-7
CSPPRGKFDEQYF
TGCAGCCCCCCCCGTGGGAAGTTCGACGAGCAGTACTTC
>TRBV29-1|TRBD2|many|TRBJ2-7
CSAHLITSGSPEQYF
TGCAGCGCTCACCTAATAACTAGCGGGAGCCCCGAGCAGTACTTC
>TRBV4-3|TRBD1|many|TRBJ2-7
CASSRGTGGSYEQYF
TGCGCCAGCAGCCGAGGGACAGGGGGGAGCTACGAGCAGTACTTC
>TRBV29-1|TRBD2|many|TRBJ2-3
CSVEAPGLAGDRDTQYF
TGCAGCGTTGAAGCTCCGGGACTAGCGGGAGATCGTGATACGCAGTATTTT
>TRBV5-1|TRBD1|many|TRBJ2-7
CASRRDRAYEQYF
TGCGCCAGCAGGCGGGACAGGGCCTACGAGCAGTACTTC
>TRBV12-3/TRBV12-4|.|many|TRBJ2-6
CASSLALRGAGANVLTF
TGTGCCAGCAGTTTAGCGCTGAGGGGTGCTGGGGCCAACGTCCTGACTTTC
>TRBV4-2|.|medium-sized|TRBJ2-3
CASSQDLAGTDTQYF
TGTGCCAGCAGCCAAGATCTAGCTGGTACAGATACGCAGTATTTT
>TRBV7-2|TRBD2|few|TRBJ2-5
CASSPHLAAQETQYF
TGTGCCAGCAGCCCCCACCTAGCGGCACAAGAGACCCAGTACTTC
>TRBV25-1|.|many|TRBJ2-7
CASSPRGYEQYF
TGTGCCAGCAGTCCCAGGGGCTACGAGCAGTACTTC
>TRBV12-3/TRBV12-4|.|.|TRBJ2-4
CASTQGHLAKNIQYF
TGTGCCAGCACGCAGGGGCATCTGGCCAAAAACATTCAGTACTTC
>TRBV7-8|TRBD1|.|TRBJ2-1
CASSEPGQRIDEQFF
TGTGCCAGCAGCGAACCGGGACAGCGCATCGATGAGCAGTTCTTC
>TRBV29-1|TRBD1|many|TRBJ1-1
CSVEGTEMNTEAFF
TGCAGCGTTGAGGGGACAGAGATGAACACTGAAGCTTTCTTT
>TRBV5-5|.|once|TRBJ2-3
CASSLTGHGRDF
TGTGCCAGCAGCTTAACAGGCCACGGACGGGATTTT
>TRBV28|TRBD2|many|TRBJ2-7
CASRSLAGPSEQYF
TGTGCCAGCAGGTCCCTAGCGGGACCCAGCGAGCAGTACTTC
>TRBV5-1|.|.|TRBJ1-1
CASSLYTVNTEAFF
TGCGCCAGCAGCTTGTACACGGTGAACACTGAAGCTTTCTTT
>TRBV3-1|.|.|TRBJ2-5
CASSLLRAGRMETQYF
TGTGCCAGCAGCCTCTTACGCGCGGGAAGGATGGAGACCCAGTACTTC
>TRBV2|.|many|TRBJ2-2
CASSDDSQGSNTGELFF
TGTGCCAGCAGTGACGATTCACAGGGTTCGAACACCGGGGAGCTGTTTTTT
>TRBV20-1|.|.|TRBJ2-4
CSARTSGTWGKRNTQYF
TGCAGTGCTAGAACTAGTGGGACATGGGGGAAAAGGAACACTCAGTACTTC
>TRBV24-1|.|few|TRBJ2-5
CATSDYIGGGETQYF
TGTGCCACCAGTGACTACATAGGGGGGGGAGAGACCCAGTACTTC
>TRBV7-9|TRBD2|.|TRBJ2-7
CASSGLAGGLGEQYF
TGTGCCAGCAGCGGTCTAGCGGGAGGATTGGGAGAGCAGTACTTC
>TRBV28|.|.|TRBJ2-1
CASKRGRNEQFF
TGTGCCAGCAAAAGGGGCCGTAATGAGCAGTTCTTC
>TRBV19|.|many|TRBJ2-7
CASSIGPGRAYEQYF
TGTGCCAGTAGTATAGGACCGGGAAGGGCCTACGAGCAGTACTTC
>TRBV4-2|TRBD2|many|TRBJ2-5
CASSQGLAGPYQETQYF
TGTGCCAGCAGCCAAGGCCTAGCGGGACCGTACCAAGAGACCCAGTACTTC
>TRBV7-2|TRBD2|few|TRBJ2-3
CASSHLAGGPDTQYF
TGTGCCAGCAGCCATCTAGCGGGAGGGCCAGATACGCAGTATTTT
>TRBV6-2/TRBV6-3|.|.|TRBJ1-1
CASRDRTGSEAFF
TGTGCCAGCAGGGACAGAACGGGGTCTGAAGCTTTCTTT
>TRBV28|TRBD2|many|TRBJ2-7
CASTMRGFQNEQYF
TGTGCCAGCACCATGCGGGGGTTCCAGAACGAGCAGTACTTC
>TRBV5-1|TRBD1|many|TRBJ2-7
CASSLDPGQVYEQYF
TGCGCCAGCAGCTTGGACCCGGGACAGGTCTACGAGCAGTACTTC
>TRBV4-2|TRBD2|.|TRBJ2-3
CASSQGASGRAVTDTQYF
TGTGCCAGCAGCCAGGGGGCTAGCGGGAGGGCCGTCACAGATACGCAGTATTTT
>TRBV4-1|TRBD1|many|TRBJ1-1
CASSQANRGAMNTEAFF
TGCGCCAGCAGCCAAGCTAACAGGGGGGCCATGAACACTGAAGCTTTCTTT
>TRBV12-3/TRBV12-4|.|many|TRBJ1-6
CASSTPGDHNSPLHF
TGTGCCAGCAGTACCCCCGGGGACCATAATTCACCCCTCCACTTT
>TRBV9|.|.|TRBJ2-1
CASSVASTRPHSSYNEQFF
TGTGCCAGCAGCGTAGCGTCAACTAGACCACACAGCTCCTACAATGAGCAGTTCTTC
>TRBV5-6|.|many|TRBJ1-2
CASSLAPGLNYGYTF
TGTGCCAGCAGCTTGGCTCCAGGGTTGAACTATGGCTACACCTTC
>TRBV9|TRBD2|many|TRBJ2-1
CASGGTSGSDEQFF
TGTGCCAGCGGGGGGACTAGCGGGAGTGATGAGCAGTTCTTC
>TRBV20-1|.|.|TRBJ1-1
CSARWGTEAFF
TGCAGTGCTAGATGGGGAACTGAAGCTTTCTTT
>TRBV14|.|many|TRBJ2-2
CASSQDLWTGELFF
TGTGCCAGCAGCCAAGATCTATGGACCGGGGAGCTGTTTTTT
>TRBV27|TRBD1|.|TRBJ2-7
CASSYRGLYEQYF
TGTGCCAGCAGTTACAGGGGGCTCTACGAGCAGTACTTC
>TRBV28|.|many|TRBJ2-5
CASRRVLETQYF
TGTGCCAGCAGGCGGGTATTAGAGACCCAGTACTTC
>TRBV4-1|TRBD1|many|TRBJ1-2
CASSARDRAVIYGYTF
TGCGCCAGCAGCGCCCGGGACAGGGCGGTTATCTATGGCTACACCTTC
>TRBV11-2|TRBD1|many|TRBJ1-4
CASSFFGTDQKLFF
TGTGCCAGCAGCTTCTTCGGGACAGACCAAAAACTGTTTTTT
>TRBV12-3/TRBV12-4|.|.|TRBJ2-1
CASGSSGAVGSPSSYNEQFF
TGTGCCAGCGGCTCCTCGGGGGCGGTTGGGTCCCCAAGCTCCTACAATGAGCAGTTCTTC
>TRBV12-3/TRBV12-4|.|.|TRBJ2-1
CASGAPVTGDQFF
TGTGCCAGCGGGGCCCCCGTTACAGGCGATCAGTTCTTC
>TRBV28|.|many|TRBJ2-7
CASQGLSYEQYF
TGTGCCAGCCAGGGGCTCTCCTACGAGCAGTACTTC
>TRBV15|.|many|TRBJ2-3
CATSSDSTDTQYF
TGTGCCACCAGCAGCGACTCCACAGATACGCAGTATTTT
>TRBV13|.|many|TRBJ2-1
CASSLGVPLYNEQFF
TGTGCCAGCAGCTTAGGAGTGCCCCTTTACAATGAGCAGTTCTTC
>TRBV7-3|TRBD2|.|TRBJ2-7
CASSVTSAYEQYF
TGTGCCAGCAGCGTGACTAGCGCCTACGAGCAGTACTTC
>TRBV7-2|TRBD1|many|TRBJ2-3
CASNSIESWTGFADTQYF
TGTGCCAGCAACTCCATCGAGAGTTGGACAGGGTTTGCAGATACGCAGTATTTT
>TRBV28|.|.|TRBJ2-2
CASSFWDTGELFF
TGTGCCAGCAGTTTTTGGGACACCGGGGAGCTGTTTTTT
>TRBV28|.|.|TRBJ2-7
CASSSGTSYEQYF
TGTGCCAGCAGCTCCGGGACCTCCTACGAGCAGTACTTC
>TRBV7-9|.|.|TRBJ1-2
CASSLGGYLGYTF
TGTGCCAGCAGCTTAGGAGGGTATTTGGGCTACACCTTC
>TRBV7-2|TRBD2|many|TRBJ2-3
CASSLGGLDTDTQYF
TGTGCCAGCAGCTTAGGGGGACTAGACACAGATACGCAGTATTTT
>TRBV7-9|.|many|TRBJ2-2
CASKEVKTGELFF
TGTGCCAGCAAGGAAGTAAAGACCGGGGAGCTGTTTTTT
>TRBV19|.|many|TRBJ2-7
CASSILGGLSEQYF
TGTGCCAGTAGTATCCTCGGGGGGCTCAGCGAGCAGTACTTC
>TRBV20-1|TRBD1|.|TRBJ2-7
CSAPGQGPDEQYF
TGCAGTGCTCCTGGACAGGGGCCTGACGAGCAGTACTTC
>TRBV3-1|TRBD2|many|TRBJ2-7
CASSSAGDYEQYF
TGTGCCAGCAGTTCAGCGGGAGACTACGAGCAGTACTTC